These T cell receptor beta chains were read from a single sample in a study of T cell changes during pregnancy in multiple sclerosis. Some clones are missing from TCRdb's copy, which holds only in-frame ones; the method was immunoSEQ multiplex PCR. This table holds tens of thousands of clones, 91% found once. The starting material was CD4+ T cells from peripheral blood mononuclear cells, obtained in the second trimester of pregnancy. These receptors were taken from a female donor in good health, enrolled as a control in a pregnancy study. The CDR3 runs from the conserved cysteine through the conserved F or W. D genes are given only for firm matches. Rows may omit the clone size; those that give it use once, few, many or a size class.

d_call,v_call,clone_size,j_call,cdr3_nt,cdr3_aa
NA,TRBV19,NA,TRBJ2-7,TGTGCCAGTAGAGCAACCGGGACAAGCTACGAGCAGTACTTC,CASRATGTSYEQYF
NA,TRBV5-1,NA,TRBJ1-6,TGCGCCAGCAGCTACTCGTATCTCCGGCCCGCGTCGTCCAGGGCCGGTCTAGGTTCACCCCTCCACTTT,CASSYSYLRPASSRAGLGSPLHF
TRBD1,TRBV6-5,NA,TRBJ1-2,TGTGCCAGCACTATCGGGACAGGTTATGGCTACACCTTC,CASTIGTGYGYTF
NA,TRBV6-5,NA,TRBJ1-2,TGTGCCAGCAGTTCCAATTATGGCTACACCTTC,CASSSNYGYTF
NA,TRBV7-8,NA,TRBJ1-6,TGTGCCAGCAGCTTAATGAGGCCAGCTAATTCACCCCTCCACTTT,CASSLMRPANSPLHF
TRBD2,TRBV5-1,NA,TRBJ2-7,TGCGCCAGCAGCTTGGGACTAGCGGGTACCTACGAGCAGTACTTC,CASSLGLAGTYEQYF
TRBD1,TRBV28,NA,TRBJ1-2,TGTGCCAGCTCGGAAATACTAACAGGGGAGGTATACTATGGCTACACCTTC,CASSEILTGEVYYGYTF
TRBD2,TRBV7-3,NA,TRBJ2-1,TGTGCCAGCAGCTTGTTAGCGGGGGGGGACAATGAGCAGTTCTTC,CASSLLAGGDNEQFF
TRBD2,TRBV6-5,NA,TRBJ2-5,TGTGCCAGCAGTTACTCCCTAGCGGGAGTCCAAGAGACCCAGTACTTC,CASSYSLAGVQETQYF
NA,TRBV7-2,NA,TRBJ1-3,TGTGCCAGCAGCTTAAACAGTCAGTCCTCTGGAAACACCATATATTTT,CASSLNSQSSGNTIYF
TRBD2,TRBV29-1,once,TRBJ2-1,TGCAGCGCCCCTGGGGGGACTAGCGGTTACAATGAGCAGTTCTTC,CSAPGGTSGYNEQFF
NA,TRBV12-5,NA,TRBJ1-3,TGTGCTAGTGGTTTGGTACAGGCCCAACCTGGAAACACCATATATTTT,CASGLVQAQPGNTIYF
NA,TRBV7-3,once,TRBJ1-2,TGTGCCAGCAGTGAGGGACACGCCTATGGCTACACCTTC,CASSEGHAYGYTF
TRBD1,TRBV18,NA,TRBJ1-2,TGTGCCAGCTCACCTACAGGGGAGGTCGACTATGGCTACACCTTC,CASSPTGEVDYGYTF
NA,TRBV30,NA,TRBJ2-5,TGTGCCTGGATTACAGATGCTGTAACCCAGTACTTC,CAWITDAVTQYF
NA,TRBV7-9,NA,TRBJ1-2,TGTGCCAGCAGCCCACAGGATTTCTATGGCTACACCTTC,CASSPQDFYGYTF
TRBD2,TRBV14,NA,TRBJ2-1,TGTGCCAGCAGCCAATTCCAGCGGGAGACCCCCTACAATGAGCAGTTCTTC,CASSQFQRETPYNEQFF
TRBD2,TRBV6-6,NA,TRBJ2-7,TGTGCCAGCAGTTACTTGACTAGCGGGTACTCCTACGAGCAGTACTTC,CASSYLTSGYSYEQYF
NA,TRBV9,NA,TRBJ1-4,TGTGCCAGCAGCGTAGCAGGGACTAATGAAAAACTGTTTTTT,CASSVAGTNEKLFF
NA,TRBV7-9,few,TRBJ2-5,TGTGCCAGCAGCTTAGCCGGGGTAGAGACCCAGTACTTC,CASSLAGVETQYF
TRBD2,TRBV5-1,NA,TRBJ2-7,TGCGCCAGCAGCTTGGAGGAAGTAGCGGGGGGGCCCTACGAGCAGTACTTC,CASSLEEVAGGPYEQYF
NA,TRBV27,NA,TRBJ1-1,TGTGCCAGCAGTTTATCGGCACAGTTGAACACTGAAGCTTTCTTT,CASSLSAQLNTEAFF
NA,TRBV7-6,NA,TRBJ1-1,TGTGCCAGCAGCCCCCCGTGGGAGGCTTTCTTT,CASSPPWEAFF
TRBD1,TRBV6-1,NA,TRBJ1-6,TGTGCCAGCAGTTGGACAGGCCTCGGGGATTCACCCCTCCACTTT,CASSWTGLGDSPLHF
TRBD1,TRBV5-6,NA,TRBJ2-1,TGTGCCAGCAGCGCCGCGGACAGGGGGACCAATGAGCAGTTCTTC,CASSAADRGTNEQFF
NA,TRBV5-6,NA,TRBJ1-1,TGTGCCAGCAGCTTGGAACAGGGTACTATTCACACTGAAGCTTTCTTT,CASSLEQGTIHTEAFF
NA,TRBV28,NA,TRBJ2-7,TGTGCCAGCACCCTAGGCCCCTCGTCTGAGCAGTACTTC,CASTLGPSSEQYF
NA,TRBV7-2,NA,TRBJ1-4,TGTGCCAGCAGCTTGACCTCGGGGGGGAGAGAAAAACTGTTTTTT,CASSLTSGGREKLFF
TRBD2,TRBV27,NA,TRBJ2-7,TGTGCCAGCAGTTCCGGGACTAGCGGGGACTACGAGCAGTACTTC,CASSSGTSGDYEQYF
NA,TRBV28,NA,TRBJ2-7,TGTGCCACCGTAGGCGGAATCTACGAGCAGTACTTC,CATVGGIYEQYF
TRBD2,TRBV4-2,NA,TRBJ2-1,TGTGCCAGCAGCCAAGAGGCTAGCGGGAGGGTTGAGCAGTTCTTC,CASSQEASGRVEQFF
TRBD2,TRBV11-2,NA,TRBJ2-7,TGTGCCACCTCGGTTACTAGCGGGACCCCGTACTTC,CATSVTSGTPYF
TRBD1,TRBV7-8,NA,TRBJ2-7,TGTGCCAGCAGCTTAGTCGACAGGGGGGGGGACGAGCAGTACTTC,CASSLVDRGGDEQYF
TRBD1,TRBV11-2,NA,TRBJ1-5,TGTGCCAGCAGCCCCAGACAGGGGCCAGGAAATCAGCCCCAGCATTTT,CASSPRQGPGNQPQHF
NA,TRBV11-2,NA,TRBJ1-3,TGTGCCAGCAGCGGATGGGTCAGGGATGGAAACACCATATATTTT,CASSGWVRDGNTIYF
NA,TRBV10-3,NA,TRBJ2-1,TGTGCCATCAGTGAGTTACAGGGCAATGAGCAGTTCTTC,CAISELQGNEQFF
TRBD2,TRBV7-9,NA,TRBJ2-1,TGTGCCAGCAGCGTGACTAGCGGGAGGGAGAGTGATCAGTTCTTC,CASSVTSGRESDQFF
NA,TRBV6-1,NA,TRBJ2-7,TGTGCCAGCAGTGACCGACAGACATACGAGCAGTACTTC,CASSDRQTYEQYF
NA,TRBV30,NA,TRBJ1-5,TGTGCCTGGAGTGCCATGTCCAATCAGCCCCAGCATTTT,CAWSAMSNQPQHF
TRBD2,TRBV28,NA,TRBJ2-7,TGTGCCAGCAGCCCAGGTAGCGGGACCGAGCAGTACTTC,CASSPGSGTEQYF
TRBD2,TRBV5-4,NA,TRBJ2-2,TGTGCCAGCAGCCCACCCCGGGGACTAGCGGGGAACACCGGGGAGCTGTTTTTT,CASSPPRGLAGNTGELFF
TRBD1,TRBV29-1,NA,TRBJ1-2,TGCAGCGTTGATATCGGGACAGGAGAAGGCTACACCTTC,CSVDIGTGEGYTF
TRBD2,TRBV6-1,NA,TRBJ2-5,TGTGCCAGCAGTGAAGGAAATAGCGGGCAAGAGACCCAGTACTTC,CASSEGNSGQETQYF
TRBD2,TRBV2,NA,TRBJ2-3,TGTGCCAGCAGTGAGGGTAGCGGGGCCCGCACAGATACGCAGTATTTT,CASSEGSGARTDTQYF
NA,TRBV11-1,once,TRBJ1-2,TGTGCCAGCAGCTTAAGGGGACACGATGGTATTAACTATGGCTACACCTTC,CASSLRGHDGINYGYTF
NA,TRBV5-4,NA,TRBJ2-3,TGTGCCAGCAGCCCGGGGTCCTTGAGGGATACGCAGTATTTT,CASSPGSLRDTQYF
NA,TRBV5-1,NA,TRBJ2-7,TGCGCCAGCAGCTTGGCAGGGGACGGGTTCGACGAGCAGTACTTC,CASSLAGDGFDEQYF
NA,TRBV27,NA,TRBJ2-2,TGTGCCAGCAAGGGTCGGCAGGGTCGCACCGGGGAGCTGTTTTTT,CASKGRQGRTGELFF
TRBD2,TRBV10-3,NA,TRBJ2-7,TGTGCCATCAGTGCGGGGGGAACCTCCTACGAGCAGTACTTC,CAISAGGTSYEQYF
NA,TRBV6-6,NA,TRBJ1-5,TGTGCCAGCAGTTACGGGACAAATCAGCCCCAGCATTTT,CASSYGTNQPQHF
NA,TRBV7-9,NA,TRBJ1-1,TGTGCCGGAACCGGGGGGAACACTGAAGCTTTCTTT,CAGTGGNTEAFF
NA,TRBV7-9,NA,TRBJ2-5,TGTGCCAGCAGCTTAGATGGGACTCAAGAGACCCAGTACTTC,CASSLDGTQETQYF
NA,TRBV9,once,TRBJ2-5,TGTGCCAGCAGCGTAGCTTGGTCTACCAAAGAGACCCAGTACTTC,CASSVAWSTKETQYF
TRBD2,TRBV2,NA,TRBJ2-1,TGTGCCAGCAACCAGCGGGGGGATGGGAATGAGCAGTTCTTC,CASNQRGDGNEQFF
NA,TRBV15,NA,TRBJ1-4,TGTGCCACCAGCAGAGATGGCACAGGAGGGGAAAAACTGTTTTTT,CATSRDGTGGEKLFF
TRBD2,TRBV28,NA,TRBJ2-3,TGTGCCAGCAGTTCGGGACTAGCGGGAGGCCTACACACAGATACGCAGTATTTT,CASSSGLAGGLHTDTQYF
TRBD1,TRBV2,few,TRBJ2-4,TGTGCCAGCAGTGTGGGACAGGGGATGAGCGGGACCAAAAACATTCAGTACTTC,CASSVGQGMSGTKNIQYF
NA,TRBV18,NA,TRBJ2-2,TGTGCCAGCTCACTTACCTCACAGGGCACCGGGGAGCTGTTTTTT,CASSLTSQGTGELFF
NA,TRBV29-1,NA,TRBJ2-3,TGCAGCGTTGAAGAACGGTATACGCAGTATTTT,CSVEERYTQYF